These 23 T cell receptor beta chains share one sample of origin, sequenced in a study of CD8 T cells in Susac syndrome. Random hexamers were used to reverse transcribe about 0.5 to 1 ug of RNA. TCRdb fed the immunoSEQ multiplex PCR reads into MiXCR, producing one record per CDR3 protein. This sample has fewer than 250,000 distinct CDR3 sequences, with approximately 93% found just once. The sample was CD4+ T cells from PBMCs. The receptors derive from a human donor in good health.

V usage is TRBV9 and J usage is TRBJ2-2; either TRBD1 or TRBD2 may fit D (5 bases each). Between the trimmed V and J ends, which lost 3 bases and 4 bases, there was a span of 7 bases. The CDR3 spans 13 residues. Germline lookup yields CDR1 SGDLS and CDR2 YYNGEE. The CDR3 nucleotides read TGTGCCAGCAGCGCCGGGACCACCGGGGAGCTGTTTTTT. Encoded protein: CASSAGTTGELFF.

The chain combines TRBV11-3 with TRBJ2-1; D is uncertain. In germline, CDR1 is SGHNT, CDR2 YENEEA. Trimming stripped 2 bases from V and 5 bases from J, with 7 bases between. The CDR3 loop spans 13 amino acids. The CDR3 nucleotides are TGTGCCAGCAGCTTAATGGGCGACAATGAGCAGTTCTTC. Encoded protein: CASSLMGDNEQFF.

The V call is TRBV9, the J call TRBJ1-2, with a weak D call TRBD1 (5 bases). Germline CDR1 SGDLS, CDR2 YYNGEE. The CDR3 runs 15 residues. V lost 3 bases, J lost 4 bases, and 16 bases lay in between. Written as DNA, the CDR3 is TGTGCCAGCAGCGAGGTGGGCAGGGCTATCTATGGCTACACCTTC. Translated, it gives CASSEVGRAIYGYTF.

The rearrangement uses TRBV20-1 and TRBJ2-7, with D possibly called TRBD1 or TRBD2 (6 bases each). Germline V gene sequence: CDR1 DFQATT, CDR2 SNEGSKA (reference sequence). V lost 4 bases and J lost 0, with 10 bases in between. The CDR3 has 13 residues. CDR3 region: CSAIRGPSYEQYF. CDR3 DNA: TGCAGTGCTATCCGGGGGCCCTCCTACGAGCAGTACTTC.

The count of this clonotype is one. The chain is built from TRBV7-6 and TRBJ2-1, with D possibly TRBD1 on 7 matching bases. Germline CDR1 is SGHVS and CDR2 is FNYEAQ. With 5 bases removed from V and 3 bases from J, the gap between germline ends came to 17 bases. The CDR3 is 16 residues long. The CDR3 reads CASSTQGGGFYNEQFF. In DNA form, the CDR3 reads TGTGCCAGCAGCACCCAGGGGGGCGGTTTCTACAATGAGCAGTTCTTC.

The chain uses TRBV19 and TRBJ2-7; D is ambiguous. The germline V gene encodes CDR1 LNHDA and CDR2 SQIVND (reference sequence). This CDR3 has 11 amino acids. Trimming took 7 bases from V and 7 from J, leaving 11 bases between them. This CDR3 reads CASMKSGEQYF. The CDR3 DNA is TGTGCCAGTATGAAGTCCGGGGAGCAGTACTTC. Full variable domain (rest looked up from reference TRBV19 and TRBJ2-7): DGGITQSPKYLFRKEGQNVTLSCEQNLNHDAMYWYRQDPGQGLRLIYYSQIVNDFQKGDIAEGYSVSREKKESFPLTVTSAQKNPTAFYLCASMKSGEQYFGPGTRLTVT.

For the CDR3, the DNA is TGTGCCAGCAGTTTGCTACCCACGGGGGAGCAGTACTTC. It yields the protein CASSLLPTGEQYF. The V gene is TRBV6-6, the J gene TRBJ2-7; possibly TRBD2 for D (5 bases). Germline V gives CDR1 MNHNY, CDR2 SVGAGI (reference sequence). V lost 4 bases to trimming and J lost 7 bases, with 14 bases between them. This CDR3 is built from 13 residues.

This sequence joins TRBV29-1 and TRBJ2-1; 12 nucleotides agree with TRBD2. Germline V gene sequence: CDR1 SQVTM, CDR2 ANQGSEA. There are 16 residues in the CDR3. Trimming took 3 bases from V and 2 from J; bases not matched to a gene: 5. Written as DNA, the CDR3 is TGCAGCGTTGACCCGACTAGCGGGGGAACCTACAATGAGCAGTTCTTC. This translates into CSVDPTSGGTYNEQFF.

In nucleotides, the CDR3 is TGCAGTGCTCGACGGACAGGGGCTGGAAACACCATATATTTT. This encodes CSARRTGAGNTIYF. The V and J genes are TRBV20-1 and TRBJ1-3; 9 positions match TRBD1. The CDR3 is 14 amino acids. Germline loops: CDR1 DFQATT, CDR2 SNEGSKA (reference sequence). V dropped 5 bases and J dropped 2; count of bases not matched to a gene: 4.

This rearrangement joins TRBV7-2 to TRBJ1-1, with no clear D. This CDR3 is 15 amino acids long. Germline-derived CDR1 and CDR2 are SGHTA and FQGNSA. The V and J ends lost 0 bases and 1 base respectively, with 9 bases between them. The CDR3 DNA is TGTGCCAGCAGCTTAGCGGTGGCCTCGAACACTGAAGCTTTCTTT. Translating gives CASSLAVASNTEAFF.

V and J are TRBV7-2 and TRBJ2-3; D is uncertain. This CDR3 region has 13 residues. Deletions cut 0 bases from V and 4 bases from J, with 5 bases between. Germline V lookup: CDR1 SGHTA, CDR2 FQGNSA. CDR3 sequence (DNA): TGTGCCAGCAGCTTAGCGGGTCCAGATACGCAGTATTTT. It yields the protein CASSLAGPDTQYF.

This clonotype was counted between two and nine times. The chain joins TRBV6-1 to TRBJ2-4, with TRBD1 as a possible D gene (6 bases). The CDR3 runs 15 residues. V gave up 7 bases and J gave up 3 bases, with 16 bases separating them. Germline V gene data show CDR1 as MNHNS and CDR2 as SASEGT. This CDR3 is CASKYRERNKNIQYF. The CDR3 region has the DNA TGTGCCAGCAAATACAGGGAGAGGAACAAAAACATTCAGTACTTC.

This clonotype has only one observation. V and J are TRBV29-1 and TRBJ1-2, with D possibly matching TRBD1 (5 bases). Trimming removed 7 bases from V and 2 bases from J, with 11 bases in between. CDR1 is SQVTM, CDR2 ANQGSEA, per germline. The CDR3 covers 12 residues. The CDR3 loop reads CSAGDWNYGYTF. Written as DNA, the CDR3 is TGCAGCGCTGGGGACTGGAACTATGGCTACACCTTC.

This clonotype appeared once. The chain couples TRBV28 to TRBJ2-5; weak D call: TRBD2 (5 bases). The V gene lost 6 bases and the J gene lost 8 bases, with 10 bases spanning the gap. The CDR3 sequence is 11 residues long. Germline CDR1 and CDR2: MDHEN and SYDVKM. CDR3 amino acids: CASSESGTQYF. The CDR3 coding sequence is TGTGCCAGCAGCGAATCGGGAACCCAGTACTTC.

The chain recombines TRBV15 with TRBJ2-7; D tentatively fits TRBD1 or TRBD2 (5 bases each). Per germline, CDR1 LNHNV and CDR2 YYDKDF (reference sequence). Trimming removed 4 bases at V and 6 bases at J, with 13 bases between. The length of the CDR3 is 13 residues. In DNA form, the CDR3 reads TGTGCCACCAGCAAGTTCGGGGACGGCGAGCAGTACTTC. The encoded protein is CATSKFGDGEQYF.

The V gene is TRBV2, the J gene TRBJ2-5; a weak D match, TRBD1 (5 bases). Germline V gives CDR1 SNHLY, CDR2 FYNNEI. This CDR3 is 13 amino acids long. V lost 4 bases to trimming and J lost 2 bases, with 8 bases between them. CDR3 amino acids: CASSGQPQETQYF. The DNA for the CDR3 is TGTGCCAGCAGTGGACAGCCTCAAGAGACCCAGTACTTC.

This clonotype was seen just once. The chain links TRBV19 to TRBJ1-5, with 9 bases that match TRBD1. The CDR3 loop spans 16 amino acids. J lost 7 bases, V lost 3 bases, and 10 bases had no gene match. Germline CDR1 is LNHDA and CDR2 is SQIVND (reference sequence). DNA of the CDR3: TGTGCCAGTAGTATTACAGGGGGCTCTGGGGGCCAGCCCCAGCATTTT. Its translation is CASSITGGSGGQPQHF.

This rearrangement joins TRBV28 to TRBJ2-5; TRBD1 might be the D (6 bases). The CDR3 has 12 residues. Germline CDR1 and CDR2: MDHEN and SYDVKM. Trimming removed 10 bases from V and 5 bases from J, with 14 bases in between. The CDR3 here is CATTGIRETQYF. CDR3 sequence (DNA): TGTGCCACCACAGGGATCCGGGAGACCCAGTACTTC.

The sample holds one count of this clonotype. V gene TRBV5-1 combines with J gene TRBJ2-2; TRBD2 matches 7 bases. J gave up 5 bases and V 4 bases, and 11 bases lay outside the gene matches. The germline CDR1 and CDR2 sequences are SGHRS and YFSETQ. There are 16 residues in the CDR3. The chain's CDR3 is CASSRSSGGWTGELFF. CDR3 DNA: TGCGCCAGCAGCCGCTCCTCGGGGGGTTGGACCGGGGAGCTGTTTTTT.

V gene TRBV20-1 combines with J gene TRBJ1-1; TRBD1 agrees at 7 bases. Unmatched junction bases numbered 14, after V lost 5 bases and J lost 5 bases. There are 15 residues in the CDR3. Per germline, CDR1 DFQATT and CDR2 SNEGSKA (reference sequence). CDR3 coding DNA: TGCAGTGCTTCCCAGAGCCTACTCAGGGGGACTGAAGCTTTCTTT. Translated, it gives CSASQSLLRGTEAFF.

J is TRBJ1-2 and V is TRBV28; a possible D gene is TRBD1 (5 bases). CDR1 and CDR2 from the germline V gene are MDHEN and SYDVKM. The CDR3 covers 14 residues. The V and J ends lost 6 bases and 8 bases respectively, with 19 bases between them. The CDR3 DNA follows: TGTGCCAGCAGCCACCTGGGGGGGAAGGACGGCTACACCTTC. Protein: CASSHLGGKDGYTF.

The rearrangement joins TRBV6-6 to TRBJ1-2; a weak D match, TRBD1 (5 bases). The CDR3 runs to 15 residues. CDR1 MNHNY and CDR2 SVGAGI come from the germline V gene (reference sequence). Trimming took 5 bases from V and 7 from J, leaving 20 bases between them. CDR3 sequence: CASSPPPVTGGGYTF. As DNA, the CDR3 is TGTGCCAGCAGTCCTCCCCCCGTTACTGGGGGTGGCTACACCTTC.

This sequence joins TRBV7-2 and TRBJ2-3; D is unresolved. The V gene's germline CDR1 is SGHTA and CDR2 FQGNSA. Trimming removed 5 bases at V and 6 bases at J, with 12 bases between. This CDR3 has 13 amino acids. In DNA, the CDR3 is TGTGCCAGCAGCAAAAACATGGGGGATACGCAGTATTTT. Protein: CASSKNMGDTQYF.